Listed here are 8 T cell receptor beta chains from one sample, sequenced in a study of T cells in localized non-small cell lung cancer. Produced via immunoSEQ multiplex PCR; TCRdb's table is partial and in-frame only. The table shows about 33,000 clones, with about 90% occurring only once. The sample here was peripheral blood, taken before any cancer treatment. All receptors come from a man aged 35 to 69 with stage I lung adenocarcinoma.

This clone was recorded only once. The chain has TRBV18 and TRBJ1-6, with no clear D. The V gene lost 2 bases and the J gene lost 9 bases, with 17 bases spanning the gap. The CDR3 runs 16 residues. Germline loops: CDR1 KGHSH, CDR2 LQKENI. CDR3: CASSPSTRQLGSPLHF. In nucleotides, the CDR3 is TGTGCCAGCTCACCATCGACTAGGCAGCTAGGTTCACCCCTCCACTTT.

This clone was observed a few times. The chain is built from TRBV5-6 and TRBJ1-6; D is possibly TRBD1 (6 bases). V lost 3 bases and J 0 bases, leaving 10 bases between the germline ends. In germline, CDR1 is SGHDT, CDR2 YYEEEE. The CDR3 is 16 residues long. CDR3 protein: CASSSGQSSYNSPLHF. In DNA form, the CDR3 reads TGTGCCAGCAGCTCCGGACAGAGCTCCTATAATTCACCCCTCCACTTT.

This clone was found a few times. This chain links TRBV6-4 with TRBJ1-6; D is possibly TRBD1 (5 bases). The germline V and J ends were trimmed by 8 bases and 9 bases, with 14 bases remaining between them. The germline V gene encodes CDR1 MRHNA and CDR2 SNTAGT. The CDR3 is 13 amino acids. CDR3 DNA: TGTGCCAGCGGAAGGGACTTCCTTTCACCCCTCCACTTT. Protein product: CASGRDFLSPLHF.

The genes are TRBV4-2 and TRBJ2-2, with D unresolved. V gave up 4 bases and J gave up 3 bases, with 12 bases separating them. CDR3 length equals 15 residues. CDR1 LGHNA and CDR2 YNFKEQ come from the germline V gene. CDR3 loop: CASSLDRTDTGELFF. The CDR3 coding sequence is TGTGCCAGCAGCCTTGACCGGACCGACACCGGGGAGCTGTTTTTT.

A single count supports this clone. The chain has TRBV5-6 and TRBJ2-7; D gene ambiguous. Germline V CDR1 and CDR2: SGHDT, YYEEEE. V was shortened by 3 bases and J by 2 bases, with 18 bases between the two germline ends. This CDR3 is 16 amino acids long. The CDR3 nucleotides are TGTGCCAGCAGCTCAGAGGTGCGACGCGAGGCCTACGAGCAGTACTTC. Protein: CASSSEVRREAYEQYF.

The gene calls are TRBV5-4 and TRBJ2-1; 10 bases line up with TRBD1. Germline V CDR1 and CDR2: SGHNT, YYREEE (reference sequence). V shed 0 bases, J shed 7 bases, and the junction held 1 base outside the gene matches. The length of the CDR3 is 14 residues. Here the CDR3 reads CASSLGGQGNEQFF. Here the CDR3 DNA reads TGTGCCAGCAGCTTGGGGGGACAGGGGAATGAGCAGTTCTTC. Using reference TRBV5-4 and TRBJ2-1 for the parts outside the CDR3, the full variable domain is ETGVTQSPTHLIKTRGQQVTLRCSSQSGHNTVSWYQQALGQGPQFIFQYYREEENGRGNFPPRFSGLQFPNYSSELNVNALELDDSALYLCASSLGGQGNEQFFGPGTRLTVL.

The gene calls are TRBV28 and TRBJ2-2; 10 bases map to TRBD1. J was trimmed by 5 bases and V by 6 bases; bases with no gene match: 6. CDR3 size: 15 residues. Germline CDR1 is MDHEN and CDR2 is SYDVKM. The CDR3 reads CASRKTGGVTGELFF. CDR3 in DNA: TGTGCCAGCAGAAAGACAGGGGGCGTAACCGGGGAGCTGTTTTTT.

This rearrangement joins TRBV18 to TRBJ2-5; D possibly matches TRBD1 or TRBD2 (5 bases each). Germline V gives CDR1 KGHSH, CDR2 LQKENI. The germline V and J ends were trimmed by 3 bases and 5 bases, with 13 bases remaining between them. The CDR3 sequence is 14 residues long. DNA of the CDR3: TGTGCCAGCTCACCGCAGGGCTCGGGGGAGACCCAGTACTTC. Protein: CASSPQGSGETQYF.